This entry lists 21 T cell receptor beta chains sequenced from one sample in a study of T-cell reconstitution after alpha-beta-depleted transplantation in children. Library preparation (for TCRbeta) was performed with unique molecular identifiers. In TCRdb, the PCR reads were re-called with MiXCR into one record per CDR3 protein. The data contain 280,000 or so distinct CDR3 sequences, 11% of them singletons. The sequencing here drew on peripheral blood, taken 180 days after TCRalphabeta/CD19-depleted stem cell transplant. The receptors were sampled from a male patient between 2 and 10 years old who had a stem cell transplant for chronic granulomatous disease, so the T cells may come from the graft donor.

Worth noting for this clonotype: This could be a read error, since a much larger clone is one nucleotide away. This sequence joins TRBV12-3 or TRBV12-4 and TRBJ1-2; no clear D. There are 13 residues in the CDR3. The CDR3 is CASSSQVRRGDTF. In DNA, the CDR3 is TGTGCCAGCAGTTCGCAAGTCCGGCGTGGCGACACCTTC.

This chain links TRBV20-1 with TRBJ2-1; 10 nucleotides agree with TRBD1. Germline values: CDR1 DFQATT, CDR2 SNEGSKA (reference sequence). V was clipped by 4 bases and J by 4 bases; unmatched bases: 4. This CDR3 region has 14 residues. CDR3 bases: TGCAGTGCTACGCCGGGACAGGGGTACAATGAGCAGTTCTTC. Protein sequence: CSATPGQGYNEQFF.

This clonotype appeared many times. The genes are TRBV29-1 and TRBJ2-1, with TRBD2 identical over 7 bases. V gave up 2 bases and J gave up 4 bases; unmatched junction bases: 8. The CDR3 consists of 15 residues. Germline V gene lookup returns CDR1 SQVTM and CDR2 ANQGSEA. The CDR3 DNA reads as TGCAGCGTTGAAAGAGCGGGAAAGTGGTACAATGAGCAGTTCTTC. Translating it yields CSVERAGKWYNEQFF.

The CDR3 DNA reads TGTGCCACAGGGACTAGCGGGGCGGAGACCCAGTACTTC. Translated: CATGTSGAETQYF. The chain has TRBV6-1 and TRBJ2-5; TRBD2 matches at 13 bases. Germline values: CDR1 MNHNS, CDR2 SASEGT. Unmatched junction bases numbered 4, after V lost 10 bases and J lost 5 bases. This CDR3 is built from 13 residues.

The V and J genes are TRBV5-4 and TRBJ2-1; D is unclear. The germline V and J ends were trimmed by 3 bases and 9 bases, with 10 bases remaining between them. Germline values: CDR1 SGHNT, CDR2 YYREEE (reference sequence). The CDR3 consists of 12 residues. The CDR3 sequence: CASSSMIGEQFF. The CDR3 region has the DNA TGTGCCAGCAGCTCAATGATTGGTGAGCAGTTCTTC.

Ten or more counts support this clonotype. The chain employs TRBV29-1 and TRBJ2-3; 9 bases match TRBD1. Looked up from germline, CDR1 is SQVTM and CDR2 is ANQGSEA. CDR3 length: 16 amino acids. Germline trimming cut 2 bases from V and 0 bases from J; bases unmatched to any gene: 6. CDR3 sequence (DNA): TGCAGCGTTGAAAGGGACAGGGAAACTAGCACAGATACGCAGTATTTT. Translating gives CSVERDRETSTDTQYF.

This clonotype appeared many times. CDR3 coding DNA: TGTGCCAGCAGCGAATCCCTAGCGGGGGGACCGAATACGCAGTATTTT. This translates into CASSESLAGGPNTQYF. This chain links TRBV9 with TRBJ2-3; TRBD2 aligns across 11 bases. CDR3 size: 16 residues. Trimming at V came to 3 bases and at J to 7 bases, leaving 10 bases not matched to a gene. CDR1 is SGDLS, CDR2 YYNGEE, per germline.

V gene TRBV13 combines with J gene TRBJ2-5; no clear D gene. V was cut by 0 bases and J by 5 bases, with 13 bases left in between. Germline-derived CDR1 and CDR2 are PRHDT and FYEKMQ (reference sequence). The CDR3 is made up of 15 amino acids. CDR3 DNA sequence: TGTGCCAGCAGCTTAGGCCTAAAGGGTTGGGAGACCCAGTACTTC. It encodes CASSLGLKGWETQYF. The whole variable domain, remainder taken from reference TRBV13 and TRBJ2-5, is AAGVIQSPRHLIKEKRETATLKCYPIPRHDTVYWYQQGPGQDPQFLISFYEKMQSDKGSIPDRFSAQQFSDYHSELNMSSLELGDSALYFCASSLGLKGWETQYFGPGTRLLVL.

This clonotype came up many times. CDR3 bases: TGCGCCAGCAGCTTCGGGGGCGGCATGAACACTGAAGCTTTCTTT. Residues: CASSFGGGMNTEAFF. The chain employs TRBV5-1 and TRBJ1-1; possibly TRBD1 for D (6 bases). Germline CDR1 and CDR2: SGHRS and YFSETQ. The CDR3 has 15 amino acids. Trimming took off 2 bases at V and 0 bases at J, with 11 bases between the two ends.

The gene calls are TRBV29-1 and TRBJ2-5; D uncertain. The V end was cut by 4 bases, the J end by 1 base, with 7 bases between. Germline V CDR1 and CDR2: SQVTM, ANQGSEA. The CDR3 sequence is 12 residues long. CDR3: CSVANFQETQYF. In nucleotides, the CDR3 is TGCAGCGTTGCTAACTTCCAAGAGACCCAGTACTTC.

There are many counts of this clonotype. V and J are TRBV5-1 and TRBJ1-4, with D uncertain. Trimming left V 5 bases short and J 0 bases short, with 11 bases between. The CDR3 length is 15 residues. In germline, CDR1 is SGHRS, CDR2 YFSETQ. The CDR3, as DNA: TGCGCCAGCAGGGAGGAGGTCGCAACTAATGAAAAACTGTTTTTT. Its protein product is CASREEVATNEKLFF.

This clonotype was counted many times. This chain connects TRBV7-2 to TRBJ1-6; no clear D. The V gene's germline CDR1 is SGHTA and CDR2 FQGNSA. This CDR3 region has 13 residues. The germline V and J ends were trimmed by 1 base and 11 bases, with 9 bases remaining between them. The CDR3 bases are TGTGCCAGCAGCTTAGATACGGGGACACCCCTCCACTTT. It encodes CASSLDTGTPLHF.

The chain couples TRBV29-1 to TRBJ2-3; D perhaps matches TRBD2 (6 bases). Germline V gives CDR1 SQVTM, CDR2 ANQGSEA. Trimming left V 4 bases short and J 14 bases short, with 19 bases between. The CDR3 is 12 residues long. CDR3 protein: CSVAAGPTYRYF. As DNA, the CDR3 is TGCAGCGTTGCCGCGGGACCGACGTATAGGTATTTT.

This clonotype was picked up many times. This chain links TRBV5-1 with TRBJ2-2; D may be TRBD1 (6 bases). The CDR3 contains 15 residues. Germline-derived CDR1 and CDR2 are SGHRS and YFSETQ. The germline V and J ends were trimmed by 0 bases and 3 bases, with 9 bases remaining between them. CDR3 amino acids: CASSLVQGYTGELFF. The CDR3 nucleotides are TGCGCCAGCAGCTTGGTACAGGGCTACACCGGGGAGCTGTTTTTT.

This clonotype came up many times. This chain links TRBV19 with TRBJ2-1; weak D call: TRBD2 (5 bases). This CDR3 is 14 amino acids long. V lost 6 bases, J lost 0 bases, and 9 bases lay in between. Germline V gives CDR1 LNHDA, CDR2 SQIVND (reference sequence). This CDR3 is CASRDLSSYNEQFF. The CDR3 DNA is TGTGCCAGTAGGGACTTGAGCTCCTACAATGAGCAGTTCTTC.

By sample share, this clonotype is medium-sized. The chain employs TRBV20-1 and TRBJ2-7, with 11 bases aligning to TRBD1. CDR1 DFQATT and CDR2 SNEGSKA come from the germline V gene (reference sequence). V gave up 5 bases and J gave up 5 bases; unmatched junction bases: 11. This CDR3 region has 15 residues. CDR3 DNA: TGCAGTGCTCTGAATTCCGGGACAGGGGGAAACGAGCAGTACTTC. This encodes CSALNSGTGGNEQYF.

At least ten counts were recorded for this clonotype. This sequence joins TRBV6-1 and TRBJ2-5; TRBD1 might be the D (5 bases). Germline lookup yields CDR1 MNHNS and CDR2 SASEGT. The CDR3 is made up of 13 amino acids. V was clipped by 7 bases and J by 5 bases, with 14 bases between them. CDR3 bases: TGTGCCAGCACCCACAGGTTTAGTGAGACCCAGTACTTC. It translates to CASTHRFSETQYF.

This clonotype appeared many times. V usage is TRBV6-2 or TRBV6-3 and J usage is TRBJ2-2; D might be TRBD2 (6 bases). This CDR3 spans 17 amino acids. Trimming took 0 bases from V and 1 from J, leaving 12 bases between them. CDR1 MNHEY and CDR2 SVGEGT come from the germline V gene. CDR3 amino acids: CASSYSITAGNTGELFF. The CDR3 DNA reads as TGTGCCAGCAGTTACTCGATTACAGCGGGGAACACCGGGGAGCTGTTTTTT.

This clonotype was seen at least ten times. This chain connects TRBV5-5 to TRBJ2-7; 9 positions agree with TRBD2. CDR1 is SGHKS, CDR2 YYEKEE, per germline (reference sequence). J gave up 4 bases and V 0 bases, and 8 bases lay outside the gene matches. The CDR3 runs 16 residues. The DNA for the CDR3 is TGTGCCAGCAGCTTGGTGCGGGTAGCGGGAGTGTACGAGCAGTACTTC. Translating gives CASSLVRVAGVYEQYF. Variable domain in full (rest from reference TRBV5-5 and TRBJ2-7): DAGVTQSPTHLIKTRGQQVTLRCSPISGHKSVSWYQQVLGQGPQFIFQYYEKEERGRGNFPDRFSARQFPNYSSELNVNALLLGDSALYLCASSLVRVAGVYEQYFGPGTRLTVT.

To note about this clonotype: The junction differs from germline at one of its ends, possibly a read error. The genes are TRBV20-1 and TRBJ2-3; 8 bases agree with TRBD1. This CDR3 spans 17 amino acids. From germline, CDR1 is DFQATT and CDR2 SNEGSKA (reference sequence). The chain's CDR3 is CSARPLGGRGLPDAQSF. As DNA, the CDR3 is TGCAGTGCTAGACCACTCGGCGGCAGGGGGCTTCCAGATGCGCAGTCTTTT.

This clonotype has a handful of counts. The V and J genes are TRBV18 and TRBJ2-7; 9 positions match TRBD1. The ends lost 1 base at V and 1 base at J; junction bases unmatched: 2. The CDR3 has 15 residues. CDR1 is KGHSH, CDR2 LQKENI, per germline. The CDR3 DNA follows: TGTGCCAGCTCACCACTTGGGACAGGGTCCTACGAGCAGTACTTC. Translated, it gives CASSPLGTGSYEQYF.